This T cell receptor (beta chain) comes out of a study of blood T cell repertoires in COVID-19. Assay used: immunoSEQ multiplex PCR; TCRdb lists only in-frame clones, some missing. This table holds more than 45,000 clones, approximately 84% found once. The TCR originated in a man in his 70s with acute or convalescent COVID-19. The sequenced sample consisted of peripheral blood.

Written as DNA, the CDR3 is TGTGCCAGCAGCTTATCGACAGGGATGTTGCAGCCCCAGCATTTT. Translating it yields CASSLSTGMLQPQHF. The chain uses TRBV5-6 and TRBJ1-5; 7 bases line up with TRBD1. The germline CDR1 and CDR2 sequences are SGHDT and YYEEEE. V shed 2 bases, J shed 7 bases, and the junction held 9 bases outside the gene matches. The CDR3 has 15 residues.